This paragraph reports one T cell receptor beta chain. Its target antigen remains unknown. The sample holds no much larger clone one base away, and base qualities are not on file. The EasySep Human CD8+ T Cell Enrichment Kit was used on day 10 to isolate CD8+ T cells from every culture. The entry originates in a study of CD8 T cell repertoires and HIV-1 epitope variants (dated by TCRdb to 2018 to 2020). The study in broad terms: Twenty-five peptides representing autologous and known Gag and Nef epitope variants were each used to stimulate T cells in separate culture wells. A total of approximately 77 T cell cultures were run, with each culture condition performed in triplicate except for one peptide, which was performed in duplicate. A CMV, EBV and flu peptide pool, the Ebola AY9 epitope as negative control, and a no-peptide well were included as control conditions. T cells were enriched using the EasySep Human T Cell Enrichment Kit and were co-cultured with equal numbers of autologous T cell-negative cells serving as antigen-presenting cells. A 1M T cell aliquot was kept as an uncultured baseline condition, separate from the approximately 80 T cell cultures. The epitopes tested were three Gag epitope families plus Nef HW9 and YT9. Cultures ran for 9 to 11 days in IMDM with gentamicin, with half-media changes on days 3 and 7 adding IL-2, IL-7 and IL-15.

TCR beta CDR3 regions were sequenced at survey depth on the immunoSEQ platform. The QIAamp DNA micro kit was used to extract genomic DNA from every cultured and uncultured CD8+ T cell population. From the authors' description of their analysis: Any sample with under 5,000 productive reads was excluded, and this exclusion removed about 6.5% of the roughly 75 cultures stimulated with HIV peptides. Sequences were trimmed to CDR3 by a MANAFEST web app, and nonproductive sequences, CDR3s under 5 amino acids, and sequences not starting with C or ending with F/W were removed. For a clonotype to count as antigen-specific, the clonotype had to expand relative to the no-peptide control in at least 2 of 3 replicates at FDR 0.01, and only within one epitope family. Specific clonotypes also needed at least fivefold higher frequency than in wells stimulated with peptides from other epitope families. This immuneACCESS table, as held by TCRdb, lists in-frame sequences with V and J called but not all clones. Of the missing ones, under half trace to an unresolved V gene in checked studies; the others have no known cause. That table is the source of V, J and clone size, and D and trimming were worked out from the DNA. The sample table records about 95,000 clones; roughly four fifths of these occur just once. Roughly 25% of the sample comes from the top ten.

Beyond this particular receptor, the publication reports: The study identified about nine antigen-specific TCR beta clonotypes, roughly 6 of which appeared to be cross-reactive for autologous or known escape epitope variants. Roughly 5 clonotypes recognized the Nef KF9 family and one the HW9 family, with no responses to the TAALDMSHF plasma variant. The assay identified only TCR beta chains and indicated proliferation to antigen, not T cell function or cytokine profile.

The CDR3 measures 17 amino acids from cysteine to phenylalanine. Only the CDR3 DNA is retained, 51 bases long and in frame from the first base. Reading the germline V gene gives CDR1 LGHNA and CDR2 YNFKEQ. Trimming at the junction amounts to 0 bases on V and 0 bases on J, and the germline ends lie 9 bases apart. Sequencing was carried out using uncultured baseline CD8+ T cells from peripheral blood mononuclear cells (PBMCs). The source of this sequence is a male donor with HIV. The sequence is built from TRBV4-2 and TRBJ1-6; the D gene is unclear. The CDR3 is CASSQDRQISYNSPLHF. The bases read TGTGCCAGCAGCCAAGATCGGCAGATCTCCTATAATTCACCCCTCCACTTT.